The 5 T cell receptor beta chains presented below share a single source sample, sequenced in a study of graft-versus-host responses after intestinal transplantation. Clones were sequenced by immunoSEQ multiplex PCR, and TCRdb holds only the in-frame ones, with some missing. The sample lists approximately 50,000 clones, 85% to 90% occurring once. This specimen was PBMCs, taken 26 days after transplant. The origin of the receptors is a human patient who received an intestinal transplant, so some T cells may come from the graft donor.

The genes are TRBV6-1 and TRBJ2-3, with TRBD2 matching 7 bases. Germline assignment: CDR1 MNHNS and CDR2 SASEGT. V shed 4 bases and J 0 bases; nucleotides not matched to a gene: 10. There are 17 residues in the CDR3. The CDR3 here is CASSGAIAGRSTDTQYF. CDR3 DNA sequence: TGTGCCAGCAGTGGCGCAATAGCGGGTAGAAGCACAGATACGCAGTATTTT.

The genes are TRBV6-6 and TRBJ2-1; tentatively, D is TRBD2 (7 bases). V lost 0 bases to trimming and J lost 7 bases, with 13 bases between them. The CDR3 extends over 15 amino acids. CDR1 and CDR2 (germline): MNHNY, SVGAGI (reference sequence). The CDR3 loop is CASSYSGGARNEQFF. The CDR3 DNA follows: TGTGCCAGCAGTTACTCTGGGGGGGCGCGGAATGAGCAGTTCTTC.

This rearrangement joins TRBV9 to TRBJ2-6, with D possibly TRBD1 on 5 matching bases. From germline, CDR1 is SGDLS and CDR2 YYNGEE. This CDR3 region has 16 residues. V was pared by 4 bases and J by 0 bases, with 11 bases between. The CDR3 reads CASSPRQHSGANVLTF. In DNA, the CDR3 is TGTGCCAGCAGCCCCCGACAGCACTCTGGGGCCAACGTCCTGACTTTC.

The chain joins TRBV6-5 to TRBJ1-5; D is perhaps TRBD1 (6 bases). Trimming cost V 0 bases and J 5 bases, with 8 bases left between them. CDR1 and CDR2 from the germline V gene are MNHEY and SVGAGI. This CDR3 region has 14 residues. The CDR3 here is CASSYSGGDQPQHF. In nucleotides, the CDR3 is TGTGCCAGCAGTTACTCAGGGGGGGATCAGCCCCAGCATTTT.

The chain carries TRBV9 and TRBJ1-1, with TRBD1 as a possible D gene (6 bases). Germline CDR1 reads SGDLS; CDR2 reads YYNGEE. V gave up 3 bases and J gave up 6 bases, with 30 bases separating them. The CDR3 loop spans 19 amino acids. CDR3 sequence reads: CASSAQREGGNIRAAEAFF. CDR3 in DNA: TGTGCCAGCAGCGCCCAAAGGGAGGGGGGCAACATACGGGCTGCTGAAGCTTTCTTT.